Listed here are 5 T cell receptor beta chains from one sample, sequenced in a study of T cell responses to AZD1222 COVID-19 vaccine. This table comes from immunoSEQ multiplex PCR, and its TCRdb copy is limited to in-frame clones, with some not included. The table has about 150,000 clones, 90% seen once. The material sequenced was peripheral blood, taken on day 0 of AZD1222 vaccination. The receptors were sampled from an adult in good health.

The rearrangement links TRBV7-2 to TRBJ2-1; TRBD2 aligns across 11 bases. CDR1 and CDR2 (germline): SGHTA, FQGNSA. The CDR3 has 16 amino acids. The J segment lost 7 bases and the V segment lost 1 base, leaving 6 bases of the junction unmatched. Written as DNA, the CDR3 is TGTGCCAGCAGCTTAGGTAGCGGGGGGGCGTTTAATGAGCAGTTCTTC. Translation gives CASSLGSGGAFNEQFF. Full variable domain (missing parts from reference TRBV7-2 and TRBJ2-1): GAGVSQSPSNKVTEKGKDVELRCDPISGHTALYWYRQSLGQGLEFLIYFQGNSAPDKSGLPSDRFSAERTGGSVSTLTIQRTQQEDSAVYLCASSLGSGGAFNEQFFGPGTRLTVL.

The V call is TRBV27, the J call TRBJ2-6; 8 bases are a match to TRBD1. Per germline, CDR1 MNHEY and CDR2 SMNVEV (reference sequence). With V trimmed by 7 bases and J by 1 base, 18 bases remained unmatched. The CDR3 has 20 amino acids. The CDR3 spells CASTSLTLTGVWSGANVLTF. The CDR3 nucleotides are TGTGCCAGCACCTCCTTGACCTTGACAGGGGTATGGTCTGGGGCCAACGTCCTGACTTTC.

The chain employs TRBV5-1 and TRBJ1-1, with 9 bases lining up with TRBD1. The CDR3 is 14 amino acids. Trimming cost V 5 bases and J 0 bases; bases outside gene matches: 2. In germline, CDR1 is SGHRS, CDR2 YFSETQ. CDR3 residues: CASRGQGLNTEAFF. The DNA of the CDR3 is TGCGCCAGCAGGGGACAGGGACTGAACACTGAAGCTTTCTTT.

The chain couples TRBV28 to TRBJ1-4; TRBD1 aligns across 7 bases. This CDR3 is 16 amino acids long. After removal of 2 bases from V and 4 bases from J, the junction contained 7 bases not matched to a gene. CDR1 MDHEN and CDR2 SYDVKM come from the germline V gene. The CDR3: CASSLTTGSDNEKLFF. The CDR3, as DNA: TGTGCCAGCAGTTTAACGACAGGGTCGGATAATGAAAAACTGTTTTTT.

The CDR3 nucleotides are TGTGCCAGCAGTTCCCCGCACGGCAGGACCTATGGCTACACCTTC. It encodes CASSSPHGRTYGYTF. The J gene is TRBJ1-2, the V gene TRBV28; unclear D gene. This CDR3 contains 15 residues. Trimming shortened V by 4 bases and J by 4 bases, and 16 bases separated the two germline ends. Germline V gene lookup returns CDR1 MDHEN and CDR2 SYDVKM.